A selection of T cell receptor beta chains follows, all from one sample in a study of PD-L1 blockade in urothelial cancer. The method was immunoSEQ multiplex PCR; TCRdb's version includes in-frame clones alone and lacks a portion of them. The sample carries 45,000 to 55,000 clones, 79% recorded once. The starting material was PBMCs, obtained around atezolizumab (anti-PD-L1) treatment. These receptors were collected from a man in his 70s with urothelial cancer. CDR3s include the opening cysteine and the closing phenylalanine or tryptophan. D genes are given only for firm matches. Not all rows give a size; the values are once, few, many and, for expanded clones, a class.

TRBV5-8,.,14,TRBJ2-7,.,TGTGCCAGCAGCTTGGAGGGACTTACCTACGAGCAGTACTTC,CASSLEGLTYEQYF
TRBV5-1,TRBD1,15,TRBJ1-2,.,TGCGCCAGCAGCTTCGCTGGACAGGGGGACGATGGCTACACCTTC,CASSFAGQGDDGYTF
TRBV11-2,TRBD1,16,TRBJ2-3,.,TGTGCCAGCAGCTCGGTGACAGGGGGAGGCACAGATACGCAGTATTTT,CASSSVTGGGTDTQYF
TRBV30,.,12,TRBJ2-7,.,TGTGCCTGGAGTCTGACAACGTACGAGCAGTACTTC,CAWSLTTYEQYF
TRBV7-9,.,13,TRBJ2-7,.,TGTGCCAGCAGCTTATTGACCGGGTACGAGCAGTACTTC,CASSLLTGYEQYF
TRBV18,.,13,TRBJ2-5,.,TGTGCCAGCTCACCTGAGGTCGAGGAGACCCAGTACTTC,CASSPEVEETQYF
TRBV5-6,.,13,TRBJ2-5,.,TGTGCCAGCAGCCTCAGCTACGGGGAGACCCAGTACTTC,CASSLSYGETQYF
TRBV19,.,15,TRBJ2-7,.,TGTGCCAGTAGTACGGGGACATGGGAGTCCTACGAGCAGTACTTC,CASSTGTWESYEQYF
TRBV2,TRBD2,16,TRBJ2-3,once,TGTGCCAGCACGGCAGGGCTAGCGGGGGACTGGGATACGCAGTATTTT,CASTAGLAGDWDTQYF
TRBV6-1,.,12,TRBJ1-5,once,TGTGCCAGCAGTGCCACAGGGTTAGCCCAGCATTTT,CASSATGLAQHF
TRBV29-1,TRBD1,15,TRBJ2-7,.,TGCAGCGTTGAAGGGTGGCGACAGGGGAACTACGAGCAGTACTTC,CSVEGWRQGNYEQYF
TRBV6-4,TRBD2,16,TRBJ2-7,.,TGTGCCAGCAGTAACATAGGACTAGCGGGAATCTCCGAGCAGTACTTC,CASSNIGLAGISEQYF
TRBV11-2,TRBD1,14,TRBJ2-7,.,TGTGCCAGCAGCAAATGGACAGGGGGGTACGAGCAGTACTTC,CASSKWTGGYEQYF
TRBV6-1,.,13,TRBJ2-3,.,TGTGCCAGCAGTTTCTCCCGGACAGATACGCAGTATTTT,CASSFSRTDTQYF
TRBV10-3,TRBD2,15,TRBJ2-2,few,TGTGCCATCAGTGAACTAGCGGGGAACACCGGGGAGCTGTTTTTT,CAISELAGNTGELFF
TRBV9,.,15,TRBJ2-7,.,TGTGCCAGCAGCGTAGGTCTTGAGGGTAGTGAAGAGCAGTACTTC,CASSVGLEGSEEQYF
TRBV2,TRBD1,14,TRBJ1-1,.,TGTGCCAGCAGTGAACAGGGGGCGGGGACTGAAGCTTTCTTT,CASSEQGAGTEAFF
TRBV2,TRBD1,13,TRBJ2-5,.,TGTGCCAGCAGTCGGGACAGGGATGAGACCCAGTACTTC,CASSRDRDETQYF
TRBV28,.,15,TRBJ1-2,.,TGTGCCAGCAAAACGGCGGGGGGCGGGAACTATGGCTACACCTTC,CASKTAGGGNYGYTF
TRBV11-2,TRBD1,14,TRBJ2-7,.,TGTGCCAGCAGCTCGACAGGGAATCGGTACGAGCAGTACTTC,CASSSTGNRYEQYF
TRBV2,TRBD1,14,TRBJ1-2,.,TGTGCCAGCAGGGTGATACAGGGGAACTATGGCTACACCTTC,CASRVIQGNYGYTF
TRBV30,TRBD2,18,TRBJ2-1,.,TGTGCCTGCTCACCGGGACTAGGGGGTCGTGGCTCCTACAATGAGCAGTTCTTC,CACSPGLGGRGSYNEQFF
TRBV28,TRBD2,13,TRBJ2-1,.,TGTGCCAGCAGAGAGGGACTAGAGAATGAGCAGTTCTTC,CASREGLENEQFF
TRBV10-1,TRBD1,15,TRBJ2-7,few,TGCGCCAGCAGTGTTCAGACAGGGGACTCCTACGAGCAGTACTTC,CASSVQTGDSYEQYF